The clone carrying this T cell receptor (beta chain) was recorded a few times. The repertoire was sequenced with immunoSEQ multiplex PCR; TCRdb's copy has only in-frame clones and lacks some. The sample has approximately 110,000 clones; around 88% are singletons. This CDR3 region has 17 residues. V lost 0 bases to trimming and J lost 3 bases, with 14 bases between them. The germline V gene encodes CDR1 LGHNA and CDR2 YSLEER. These data are taken from a study of identifying expanded T cells in peripheral blood. The clonotype was recovered from a person between 18 and 70 years old in good health. The chain links TRBV4-3 to TRBJ1-4; D call uncertain. The sample was blood. As DNA, the CDR3 is TGCGCCAGCAGCCAAGAGCGGAGGGTCGTCCCTAATGAAAAACTGTTTTTT. This gives the protein CASSQERRVVPNEKLFF.